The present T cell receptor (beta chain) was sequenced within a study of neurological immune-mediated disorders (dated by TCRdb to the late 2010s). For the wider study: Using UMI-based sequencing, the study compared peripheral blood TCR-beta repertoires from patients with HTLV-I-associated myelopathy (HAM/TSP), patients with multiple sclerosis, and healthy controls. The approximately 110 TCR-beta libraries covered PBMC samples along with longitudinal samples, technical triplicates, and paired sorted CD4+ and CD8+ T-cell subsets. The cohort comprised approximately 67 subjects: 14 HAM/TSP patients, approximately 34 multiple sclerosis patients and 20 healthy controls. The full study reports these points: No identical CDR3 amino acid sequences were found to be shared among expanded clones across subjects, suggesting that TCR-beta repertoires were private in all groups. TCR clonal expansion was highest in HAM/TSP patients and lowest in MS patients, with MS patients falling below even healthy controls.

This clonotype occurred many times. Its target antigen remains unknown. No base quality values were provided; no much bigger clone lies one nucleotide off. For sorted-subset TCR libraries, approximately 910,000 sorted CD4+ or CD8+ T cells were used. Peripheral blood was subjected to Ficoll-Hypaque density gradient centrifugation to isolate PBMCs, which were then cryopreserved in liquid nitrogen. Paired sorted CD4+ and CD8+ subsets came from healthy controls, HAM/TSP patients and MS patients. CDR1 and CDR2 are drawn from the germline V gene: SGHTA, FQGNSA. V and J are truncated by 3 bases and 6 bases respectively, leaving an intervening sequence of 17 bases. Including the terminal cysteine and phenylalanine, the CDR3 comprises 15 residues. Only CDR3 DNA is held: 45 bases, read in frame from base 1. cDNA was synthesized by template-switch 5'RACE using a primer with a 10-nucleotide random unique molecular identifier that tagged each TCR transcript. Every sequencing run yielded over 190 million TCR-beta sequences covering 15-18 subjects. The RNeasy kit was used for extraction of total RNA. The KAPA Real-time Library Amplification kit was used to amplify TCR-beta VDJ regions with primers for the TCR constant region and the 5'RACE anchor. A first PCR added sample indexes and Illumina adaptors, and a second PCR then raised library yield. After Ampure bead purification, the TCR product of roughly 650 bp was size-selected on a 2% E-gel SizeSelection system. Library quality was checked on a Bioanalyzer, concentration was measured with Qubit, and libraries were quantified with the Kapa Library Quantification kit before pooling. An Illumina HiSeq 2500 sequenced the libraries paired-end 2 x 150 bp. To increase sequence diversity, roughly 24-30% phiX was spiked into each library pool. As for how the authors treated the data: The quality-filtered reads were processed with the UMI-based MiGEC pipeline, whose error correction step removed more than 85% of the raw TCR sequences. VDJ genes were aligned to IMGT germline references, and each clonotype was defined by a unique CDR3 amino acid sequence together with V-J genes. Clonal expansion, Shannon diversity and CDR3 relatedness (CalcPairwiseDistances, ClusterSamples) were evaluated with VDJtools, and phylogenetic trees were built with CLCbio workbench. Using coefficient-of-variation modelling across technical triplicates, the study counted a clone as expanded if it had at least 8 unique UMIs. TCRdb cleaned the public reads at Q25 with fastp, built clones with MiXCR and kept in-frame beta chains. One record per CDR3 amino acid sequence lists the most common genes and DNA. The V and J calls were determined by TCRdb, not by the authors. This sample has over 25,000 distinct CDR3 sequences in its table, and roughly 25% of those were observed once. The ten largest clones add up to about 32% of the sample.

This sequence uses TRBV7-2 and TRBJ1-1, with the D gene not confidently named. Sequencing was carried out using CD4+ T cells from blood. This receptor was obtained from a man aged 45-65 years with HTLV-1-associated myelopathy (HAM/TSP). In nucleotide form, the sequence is TGTGCCAGCAGCTTGTTTGGGGAGACTCGGGCTGAAGCTTTCTTT. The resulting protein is CASSLFGETRAEAFF.